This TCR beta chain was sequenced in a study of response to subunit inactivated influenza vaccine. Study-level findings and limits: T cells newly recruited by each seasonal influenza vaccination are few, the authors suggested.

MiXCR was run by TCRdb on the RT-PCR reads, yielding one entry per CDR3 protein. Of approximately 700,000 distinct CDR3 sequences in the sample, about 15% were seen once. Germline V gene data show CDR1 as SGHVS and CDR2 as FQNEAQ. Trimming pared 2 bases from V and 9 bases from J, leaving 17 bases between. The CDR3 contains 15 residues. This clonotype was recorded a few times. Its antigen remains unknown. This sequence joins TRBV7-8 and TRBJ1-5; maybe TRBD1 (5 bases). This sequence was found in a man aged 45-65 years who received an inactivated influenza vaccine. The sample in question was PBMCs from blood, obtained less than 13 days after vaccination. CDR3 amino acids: CASSLSDSQGRPQHF. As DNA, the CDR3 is TGTGCCAGCAGCTTATCTGACTCCCAGGGCCGGCCCCAGCATTTT.